Below, 31 T cell receptor beta chains from the same sample are listed, as sequenced in a study of blood T cell repertoires in COVID-19. Data came from immunoSEQ multiplex PCR; TCRdb stores just in-frame clones and leaves some out. This table holds around 250,000 clones, 65% to 85% found once. The sample consisted of peripheral blood. Receptor source: a middle-aged man with active or convalescent COVID-19.

This chain links TRBV10-3 with TRBJ2-4; TRBD1 agrees at 9 bases. The germline CDR1 and CDR2 sequences are ENHRY and SYGVKD. The CDR3 is 15 amino acids. Trimming removed 11 bases from V and 2 bases from J; junction bases left unmatched: 10. The CDR3 sequence is CASAPGQGTKNIQYF. In DNA, the CDR3 is TGTGCCTCAGCCCCGGGACAGGGCACCAAAAACATTCAGTACTTC.

Concerning this clone itself: Within the sample, other DNA sequences also encode this same CDR3. J is TRBJ1-2 and V is TRBV20-1, with D perhaps TRBD1 (5 bases). The CDR3 is made up of 11 amino acids. The germline gives CDR1 DFQATT, CDR2 SNEGSKA (reference sequence). V shed 6 bases and J shed 3 bases, with 8 bases lying between them. CDR3 DNA sequence: TGCAGTGCCCCCAGGGACTATGGCTACACCTTC. Translated, it gives CSAPRDYGYTF.

As DNA, the CDR3 is TGTGCCAGCAGTTTTCCGACAGGGAAGATCTACAATGAGCAGTTCTTC. This gives the protein CASSFPTGKIYNEQFF. This chain uses TRBV27 with TRBJ2-1; 7 bases are a match to TRBD1. The CDR3 runs 16 residues. V gave up 3 bases and J gave up 3 bases; unmatched junction bases: 8. Germline V gene data show CDR1 as MNHEY and CDR2 as SMNVEV (reference sequence).

V and J are TRBV7-2 and TRBJ2-7; 9 bases fit TRBD1. Germline loops: CDR1 SGHTA, CDR2 FQGNSA. J gave up 4 bases and V 5 bases, and 6 bases lay outside the gene matches. CDR3 length: 14 residues. This chain's CDR3 is CASSVTGGFYEQYF. Written as DNA, the CDR3 is TGTGCCAGCAGCGTCACAGGGGGCTTTTACGAGCAGTACTTC.

CDR3 DNA: TGTGCCAGTAGTCCAGCCCTTAGCGGTCCCCAAGAGACCCAGTACTTC. It is translated as CASSPALSGPQETQYF. The chain joins TRBV19 to TRBJ2-5, with D possibly being TRBD2 (6 bases). Germline lookup yields CDR1 LNHDA and CDR2 SQIVND (reference sequence). The CDR3 runs 16 residues. Trimming removed 5 bases from V and 1 base from J, with 17 bases in between.

The chain uses TRBV28 and TRBJ1-5, with 9 bases aligning to TRBD1. The CDR3 is 16 residues long. CDR1 MDHEN and CDR2 SYDVKM come from the germline V gene. The ends lost 7 bases at V and 2 bases at J; junction bases unmatched: 9. CDR3 residues: CASNLGTGKGNQPQHF. The CDR3 region has the DNA TGTGCCAGCAACCTGGGGACAGGGAAGGGCAATCAGCCCCAGCATTTT.

This clone occurred a few times. This same CDR3 is encoded by further DNA sequences in the sample. The chain combines TRBV14 with TRBJ1-1; D gene unclear. Germline lookup yields CDR1 SGHDN and CDR2 FVKESK. CDR3 length equals 13 residues. Trimming took off 1 base at V and 5 bases at J, with 8 bases between the two ends. The CDR3 DNA sequence: TGTGCCAGCAGCCAAGTAGGAGGGACTGAAGCTTTCTTT. It codes for CASSQVGGTEAFF. The entire variable domain, with the rest obtained from reference TRBV14 and TRBJ1-1, is as follows: EAGVTQFPSHSVIEKGQTVTLRCDPISGHDNLYWYRRVMGKEIKFLLHFVKESKQDESGMPNNRFLAERTGGTYSTLKVQPAELEDSGVYFCASSQVGGTEAFFGQGTRLTVV.

CDR3 in DNA: TGCGCCAGCAGCTTGGGCAGCTCCGGGGTAAGGGATTATGGCTACACCTTC. Its protein product is CASSLGSSGVRDYGYTF. This chain links TRBV5-1 with TRBJ1-2; D gene unclear. With 0 bases removed from V and 5 bases from J, the gap between germline ends came to 20 bases. Germline CDR1 and CDR2: SGHRS and YFSETQ. CDR3 length equals 17 residues.

This chain joins TRBV13 and TRBJ2-1, with 14 positions matching TRBD2. This CDR3 has 16 amino acids. Looked up from germline, CDR1 is PRHDT and CDR2 is FYEKMQ (reference sequence). J lost 7 bases, V lost 0 bases, and 2 bases had no gene match. The CDR3 reads CASSLGGTSGRNEQFF. CDR3 DNA: TGTGCCAGCAGCTTAGGCGGGACTAGCGGGAGAAATGAGCAGTTCTTC.

This clone was seen once. The chain recombines TRBV5-1 with TRBJ2-1, with 13 bases aligning to TRBD2. J was trimmed by 12 bases and V by 0 bases; bases with no gene match: 3. The CDR3 is 14 amino acids. Germline-derived CDR1 and CDR2 are SGHRS and YFSETQ. The CDR3 here is CASSLGLAGGGQFF. Written as DNA, the CDR3 is TGCGCCAGCAGCTTGGGACTAGCGGGAGGTGGGCAGTTCTTC.

The genes are TRBV13 and TRBJ2-1, with 11 positions matching TRBD2. Germline values: CDR1 PRHDT, CDR2 FYEKMQ (reference sequence). V trimming: 5 bases; J trimming: 3 bases; junction bases outside the gene matches: 6. This CDR3 has 16 residues. The CDR3 region is CASSGKLAGVYNEQFF. The CDR3 coding sequence is TGTGCCAGCAGCGGGAAACTAGCGGGGGTCTACAATGAGCAGTTCTTC.

The chain carries TRBV5-4 and TRBJ2-1, with TRBD2 as a possible D gene (5 bases). The CDR3 runs 15 residues. Trimming cost V 1 base and J 2 bases, with 10 bases left between them. The germline gives CDR1 SGHNT, CDR2 YYREEE (reference sequence). The DNA of the CDR3 is TGTGCCAGCAGCTTGAACGGGGAAGCCTACAATGAGCAGTTCTTC. This translates into CASSLNGEAYNEQFF.

With regard to this clone: Within the sample, other DNA sequences also encode this same CDR3. This sequence joins TRBV7-9 and TRBJ1-2, with D possibly being TRBD1 (5 bases). This CDR3 is built from 12 residues. V was clipped by 5 bases and J by 8 bases, with 12 bases between them. Germline V gene lookup returns CDR1 SEHNR and CDR2 FQNEAQ (reference sequence). In nucleotides, the CDR3 is TGTGCCAGCAGCCCAACGGGGGACGGCTACACCTTC. Residues: CASSPTGDGYTF.

The genes are TRBV11-3 and TRBJ2-4; 11 bases match TRBD2. Germline V gene sequence: CDR1 SGHNT, CDR2 YENEEA. This CDR3 has 15 residues. Trimming removed 5 bases from V and 2 bases from J; junction bases left unmatched: 2. CDR3 residues: CASSPSGRTKNIQYF. The CDR3 region has the DNA TGTGCCAGCAGCCCTAGCGGGAGGACCAAAAACATTCAGTACTTC.

This clone was observed a handful of times. V and J are TRBV6-5 and TRBJ1-1; D is uncertain. Germline CDR1 MNHEY, CDR2 SVGAGI. The V gene lost 2 bases and the J gene lost 1 base, with 11 bases spanning the gap. The CDR3 has 15 amino acids. The CDR3 region has the DNA TGTGCCAGCAGTTACGCCATGACGGGGAACACTGAAGCTTTCTTT. It translates to CASSYAMTGNTEAFF.

This chain connects TRBV6-4 to TRBJ2-1; weak D call: TRBD2 (6 bases). The CDR3 totals 14 residues. The ends were cut back, 3 bases at V and 6 bases at J, with 12 bases in the middle. Germline CDR1 MRHNA, CDR2 SNTAGT. The CDR3 protein is CASSDPGLLNEQFF. In DNA, the CDR3 is TGTGCCAGCAGTGATCCGGGACTTCTCAATGAGCAGTTCTTC.

The chain has TRBV7-3 and TRBJ2-3, with TRBD1 matching 9 bases. Germline V gene sequence: CDR1 SGHTA, CDR2 FQGTGA. J was trimmed by 3 bases and V by 1 base; bases with no gene match: 8. The CDR3 length is 17 residues. CDR3 protein: CASSLKFGGQGTDTQYF. The CDR3 DNA reads TGTGCCAGCAGCTTAAAGTTTGGGGGACAGGGTACAGATACGCAGTATTTT.

The chain is built from TRBV30 and TRBJ1-3; 9 positions match TRBD1. V trimming: 2 bases; J trimming: 3 bases; junction bases outside the gene matches: 8. The CDR3 consists of 16 residues. Germline CDR1 GTSNPN, CDR2 SVGIG (reference sequence). This chain's CDR3 is CAWSPGTGKGGNTIYF. In nucleotides, the CDR3 is TGTGCCTGGAGTCCCGGGACAGGGAAGGGTGGAAACACCATATATTTT.

The chain is built from TRBV11-3 and TRBJ2-5; D may be TRBD2 (7 bases). The germline V gene has CDR1 SGHNT and CDR2 YENEEA. This CDR3 contains 15 residues. The ends were cut back, 1 base at V and 4 bases at J, with 13 bases in the middle. CDR3 nucleotides: TGTGCCAGCAGCTTAGTCTTGGGAGGGGGAGAGACCCAGTACTTC. It is translated as CASSLVLGGGETQYF.

On this clone itself: An end of the junction differs from the germline gene, which may be a read error. The rearrangement uses TRBV7-2 and TRBJ1-1; the D is unclear. Germline CDR1 SGHTA, CDR2 FQGNSA. The CDR3 is 14 residues long. The DNA of the CDR3 is TGTGCCAGCACCTTAGTAGTTGAGGTCCCGGGGGCTTTCTTT. This sequence encodes CASTLVVEVPGAFF.

A single count supports this clone. The rearrangement joins TRBV5-4 to TRBJ1-1, with no clear D. The germline V and J ends were trimmed by 1 base and 4 bases, with 8 bases remaining between them. The CDR3 sequence is 13 residues long. Germline CDR1 and CDR2: SGHNT and YYREEE (reference sequence). In nucleotides, the CDR3 is TGTGCCAGCAGCTTGAAGGAGGGCACTGAAGCTTTCTTT. This encodes CASSLKEGTEAFF.

V gene TRBV3-1 (or the pseudogene TRBV3-2) combines with J gene TRBJ2-3; D is possibly TRBD1 (6 bases). Per germline, CDR1 LGHDT and CDR2 YNNKEL (reference sequence). The V and J ends lost 6 bases and 0 bases respectively, with 16 bases between them. The CDR3 has 16 residues. This chain's CDR3 is CASRGTGFLSTDTQYF. DNA for the CDR3: TGTGCCAGCAGGGGAACAGGGTTCCTTAGCACAGATACGCAGTATTTT.

The gene calls are TRBV30 and TRBJ1-6, with 9 bases that match TRBD1. CDR1 and CDR2 from the germline V gene are GTSNPN and SVGIG (reference sequence). This CDR3 region has 14 residues. V lost 8 bases and J lost 10; bases outside the gene matches: 12. The CDR3 loop is CAGQSTGGRSPLHF. The CDR3 DNA is TGTGCCGGACAATCGACAGGGGGTAGGTCACCCCTCCACTTT.

This chain uses TRBV6-2 or TRBV6-3 with TRBJ2-7; TRBD1 matches at 12 bases. Trimming cost V 4 bases and J 6 bases; bases outside gene matches: 4. This CDR3 is 14 amino acids long. The germline gives CDR1 MNHEY, CDR2 SVGEGT. The CDR3 DNA is TGTGCCAGCAGTTGGGGGACAGGGGGCGGCGAGCAGTACTTC. Translated: CASSWGTGGGEQYF.

The genes are TRBV19 and TRBJ2-5; 8 bases align to TRBD1. From germline, CDR1 is LNHDA and CDR2 SQIVND (reference sequence). V lost 7 bases and J lost 3; bases outside the gene matches: 10. This CDR3 region has 15 residues. CDR3 sequence (DNA): TGTGCCAGTACCGCTAGTTGGACAGGGAAAGAGACCCAGTACTTC. Its translation is CASTASWTGKETQYF.

This chain joins TRBV5-1 and TRBJ2-7; 8 bases are a match to TRBD2. The junction had 3 bases not matched to a gene; V was cut back by 6 bases and J by 1 base. The CDR3 length is 13 residues. Germline V lookup: CDR1 SGHRS, CDR2 YFSETQ. The CDR3 DNA is TGCGCCAGCATGCTAGCGGGTTCCTACGAGCAGTACTTC. Its translation is CASMLAGSYEQYF.

This sequence joins TRBV7-9 and TRBJ2-5, with TRBD1 as a possible D gene (6 bases). The V end was cut by 6 bases, the J end by 1 base, with 9 bases between. CDR3 length: 13 residues. CDR1 SEHNR and CDR2 FQNEAQ come from the germline V gene (reference sequence). DNA of the CDR3: TGTGCCAGCAGGAGGGACACCCAAGAGACCCAGTACTTC. This encodes CASRRDTQETQYF.

The DNA of the CDR3 is TGTGCCAGCAGTGCCTGGGACAGGGGGTATACTGGGGCCAACGTCCTGACTTTC. The encoded protein is CASSAWDRGYTGANVLTF. The V call is TRBV6-1, the J call TRBJ2-6, with 11 bases identical to TRBD1. With V trimmed by 4 bases and J by 2 bases, 7 bases remained unmatched. The CDR3 loop spans 18 amino acids. Germline CDR1 reads MNHNS; CDR2 reads SASEGT.

This clone was seen a handful of times. The V and J genes are TRBV4-1 and TRBJ1-2; 9 positions match TRBD1. This CDR3 has 17 residues. V lost 2 bases to trimming and J lost 4 bases; unmatched junction nucleotides: 11. Germline values: CDR1 MGHRA, CDR2 YSYEKL. The CDR3 sequence is CASSQYLPGQGSYGYTF. CDR3 DNA sequence: TGCGCCAGCAGCCAATACCTACCCGGACAGGGGTCCTATGGCTACACCTTC.

This rearrangement joins TRBV27 to TRBJ2-3; 8 positions agree with TRBD1. V trimming: 2 bases; J trimming: 1 base; junction bases outside the gene matches: 2. The CDR3 totals 15 residues. Looked up from germline, CDR1 is MNHEY and CDR2 is SMNVEV (reference sequence). CDR3 sequence: CASSLLDRGTDTQYF. In DNA, the CDR3 is TGTGCCAGCAGTTTACTGGACAGGGGCACAGATACGCAGTATTTT.

V gene TRBV6-2 or TRBV6-3 combines with J gene TRBJ1-2; D is unresolved. CDR3 length: 16 amino acids. Germline-derived CDR1 and CDR2 are MNHEY and SVGEGT. The germline V and J ends were trimmed by 5 bases and 5 bases, with 21 bases remaining between them. The CDR3 DNA reads as TGTGCCAGCAGTGACGCAGGCTCCTGGAGGGCATATGGCTACACCTTC. Translating it yields CASSDAGSWRAYGYTF.